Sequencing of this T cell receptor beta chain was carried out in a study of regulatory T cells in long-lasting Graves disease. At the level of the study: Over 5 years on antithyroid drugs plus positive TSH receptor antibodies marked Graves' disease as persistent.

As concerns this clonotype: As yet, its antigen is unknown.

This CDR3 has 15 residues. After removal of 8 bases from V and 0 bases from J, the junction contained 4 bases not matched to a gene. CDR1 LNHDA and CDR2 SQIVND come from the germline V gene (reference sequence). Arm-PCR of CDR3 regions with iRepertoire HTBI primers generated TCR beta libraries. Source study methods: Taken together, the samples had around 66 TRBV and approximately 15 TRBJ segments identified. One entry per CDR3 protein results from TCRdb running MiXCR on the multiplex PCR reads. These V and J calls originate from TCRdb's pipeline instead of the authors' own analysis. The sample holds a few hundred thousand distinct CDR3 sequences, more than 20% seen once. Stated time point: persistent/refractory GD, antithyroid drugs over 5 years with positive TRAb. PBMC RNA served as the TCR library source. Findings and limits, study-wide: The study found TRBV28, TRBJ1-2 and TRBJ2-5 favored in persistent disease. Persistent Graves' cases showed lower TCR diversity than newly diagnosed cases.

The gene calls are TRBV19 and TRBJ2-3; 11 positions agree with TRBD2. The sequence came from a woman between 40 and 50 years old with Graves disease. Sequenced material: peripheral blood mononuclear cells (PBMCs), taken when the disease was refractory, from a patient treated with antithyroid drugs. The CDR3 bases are TGTGCCAGTGGTCGACTAGCGGGGAGCACAGATACGCAGTATTTT. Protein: CASGRLAGSTDTQYF.